The 27 T cell receptor beta chains below come from one sample, sequenced in a study of T-cell memory formation after mild COVID-19. Each CDR3 protein gets one entry after TCRdb re-called the 5' RACE reads with MiXCR. The table records about 360,000 distinct CDR3 sequences, 13% to 15% of them present only once. What was sequenced was PBMCs or a T cell subset sorted from them (not recorded which). Receptors originate from a man aged 18 to 30 who had mild COVID-19 (a few samples of this study predate the infection). Cell type and time point are not known.

Only a few counts were recorded for this clonotype. This chain links TRBV6-2 or TRBV6-3 with TRBJ2-7; D remains unclear. The V gene lost 5 bases and the J gene lost 0 bases, with 8 bases spanning the gap. CDR3 length: 13 residues. Germline CDR1 reads MNHEY; CDR2 reads SVGEGT. Here the CDR3 DNA reads TGTGCCAGCAGTGACGCGAGCTCCTACGAGCAGTACTTC. It codes for CASSDASSYEQYF.

This chain joins TRBV5-1 and TRBJ2-5, with 7 bases identical to TRBD1. The V gene's germline CDR1 is SGHRS and CDR2 YFSETQ. Trimming took 5 bases from V and 4 from J; bases not matched to a gene: 5. The CDR3 runs to 13 residues. CDR3 DNA: TGCGCCAGCAGGACAGGGTCCCGAGAGACCCAGTACTTC. Amino acid sequence: CASRTGSRETQYF. Full variable domain (remainder filled in from reference TRBV5-1 and TRBJ2-5): KAGVTQTPRYLIKTRGQQVTLSCSPISGHRSVSWYQQTPGQGLQFLFEYFSETQRNKGNFPGRFSGRQFSNSRSEMNVSTLELGDSALYLCASRTGSRETQYFGPGTRLLVL.

This clonotype was seen a few times. The chain combines TRBV7-3 with TRBJ2-3, with a possible D match to TRBD2 (6 bases). Germline-derived CDR1 and CDR2 are SGHTA and FQGTGA. V dropped 1 base and J dropped 5 bases, with 13 bases sitting between them. The CDR3 is 15 residues long. DNA of the CDR3: TGTGCCAGCAGCTTAAAGGCGGGGCTCGTAGATACGCAGTATTTT. Protein: CASSLKAGLVDTQYF.

Only a few counts were recorded for this clonotype. V gene TRBV5-1 combines with J gene TRBJ2-7; 10 nucleotides align to TRBD1. J gave up 6 bases and V 4 bases, and 7 bases lay outside the gene matches. The CDR3 extends over 14 amino acids. Germline V CDR1 and CDR2: SGHRS, YFSETQ. For the CDR3, the DNA is TGCGCCAGCAGCATTTGGGACAGGGGATCCGAGCAGTACTTC. Translating it yields CASSIWDRGSEQYF. The complete variable domain, with remaining parts taken from reference TRBV5-1 and TRBJ2-7, reads KAGVTQTPRYLIKTRGQQVTLSCSPISGHRSVSWYQQTPGQGLQFLFEYFSETQRNKGNFPGRFSGRQFSNSRSEMNVSTLELGDSALYLCASSIWDRGSEQYFGPGTRLTVT.

Comments on this clonotype: At one end the junction does not follow the germline gene, possibly because of a read error. The chain uses TRBV20-1 and TRBJ1-6; D might be TRBD1 (5 bases). The CDR3 loop spans 13 amino acids. Germline values: CDR1 DFQATT, CDR2 SNEGSKA (reference sequence). The CDR3 DNA sequence: TGCAGTGCTAGAGACCCGGACATATCACCCCTCCAATTT. Translation gives CSARDPDISPLQF.

CDR3 amino acids: CASSSRTGAPTWGTEAFF. Written as DNA, the CDR3 is TGTGCCAGCAGTTCGAGGACAGGAGCACCCACCTGGGGCACTGAAGCTTTCTTT. This sequence joins TRBV6-5 and TRBJ1-1, with 7 positions matching TRBD1. The CDR3 is 18 residues long. Per germline, CDR1 MNHEY and CDR2 SVGAGI. V lost 4 bases and J lost 4; bases outside the gene matches: 18.

This clonotype was observed a handful of times. The V gene is TRBV7-2, the J gene TRBJ2-1; TRBD2 might be the D (6 bases). V lost 6 bases to trimming and J lost 0 bases, with 12 bases between them. Germline V gene data show CDR1 as SGHTA and CDR2 as FQGNSA. The CDR3 contains 15 residues. Here the CDR3 reads CASSPGTDSYNEQFF. The CDR3 DNA reads TGTGCCAGCAGTCCCGGGACTGACTCCTACAATGAGCAGTTCTTC.

This clonotype was observed a handful of times. The genes are TRBV20-1 and TRBJ2-7; TRBD2 matches at 14 bases. After removal of 2 bases from V and 7 bases from J, the junction contained 4 bases not matched to a gene. Germline V gene sequence: CDR1 DFQATT, CDR2 SNEGSKA (reference sequence). This CDR3 is 14 amino acids long. The CDR3 here is CSARLTSGGAEQYF. Here the CDR3 DNA reads TGCAGTGCTAGATTGACTAGCGGGGGGGCTGAGCAGTACTTC.

This clonotype was seen more than once but under ten times. The rearrangement links TRBV20-1 to TRBJ2-3; no clear D gene. This CDR3 is 12 amino acids long. Germline V gives CDR1 DFQATT, CDR2 SNEGSKA (reference sequence). V shed 3 bases and J shed 4 bases, with 8 bases lying between them. DNA for the CDR3: TGCAGTGCTAGGTATTCATCAGATACGCAGTATTTT. Translated: CSARYSSDTQYF.

This clonotype was observed many times. The rearrangement uses TRBV9 and TRBJ2-2; 7 nucleotides agree with TRBD1. This CDR3 has 16 amino acids. The ends lost 3 bases at V and 8 bases at J; junction bases unmatched: 13. Germline lookup yields CDR1 SGDLS and CDR2 YYNGEE. CDR3 sequence reads: CASSDNAMRGQGELFF. DNA of the CDR3: TGTGCCAGCAGCGACAACGCGATGAGGGGGCAGGGGGAGCTGTTTTTT.

The V gene is TRBV6-6, the J gene TRBJ1-5; 8 bases match TRBD1. Per the germline V gene, CDR1 is MNHNY and CDR2 is SVGAGI (reference sequence). The CDR3 consists of 13 residues. After removal of 6 bases from V and 9 bases from J, the junction contained 7 bases not matched to a gene. The CDR3 nucleotides are TGTGCCAGCAGGGACAGGGTGGGGTCGCCCCAGCATTTT. It encodes CASRDRVGSPQHF.

J is TRBJ2-3 and V is TRBV20-1; TRBD2 might be the D (5 bases). V was cut by 2 bases and J by 6 bases, with 18 bases left in between. This CDR3 is 15 amino acids long. CDR1 DFQATT and CDR2 SNEGSKA come from the germline V gene (reference sequence). CDR3 bases: TGCAGTGCTAGAAGCGCGGGTACAAGATTGGATACGCAGTATTTT. Its translation is CSARSAGTRLDTQYF.

The chain joins TRBV6-2 or TRBV6-3 to TRBJ1-1; 9 bases line up with TRBD1. J gave up 3 bases and V 7 bases, and 18 bases lay outside the gene matches. Germline CDR1 and CDR2: MNHEY and SVGEGT. CDR3 size: 18 residues. DNA of the CDR3: TGTGCCAGCACTCCCCAAGCCCCGGGGACAGGGAAGTACACTGAAGCTTTCTTT. Protein: CASTPQAPGTGKYTEAFF.

The chain carries TRBV12-3 or TRBV12-4 and TRBJ2-1; no clear D gene. Trimming took 2 bases from V and 3 from J, leaving 5 bases between them. The CDR3 extends over 13 amino acids. The DNA for the CDR3 is TGTGCCAGCAGTTTACAGTACTACAATGAGCAGTTCTTC. Its translation: CASSLQYYNEQFF.

This clonotype has a handful of counts. The chain recombines TRBV10-1 with TRBJ2-1; 10 positions agree with TRBD2. This CDR3 is 14 amino acids long. Per the germline V gene, CDR1 is WNHNN and CDR2 is SYGVQD (reference sequence). V shed 4 bases, J shed 6 bases, and the junction held 3 bases outside the gene matches. As DNA, the CDR3 is TGCGCCAGCAGTGCGGGACTAGCGACCAATGAGCAGTTCTTC. Translating gives CASSAGLATNEQFF.

This chain links TRBV7-2 with TRBJ2-7; the D gene is possibly TRBD1 (5 bases). Germline-derived CDR1 and CDR2 are SGHTA and FQGNSA. Deletions cut 5 bases from V and 2 bases from J, with 10 bases between. The CDR3 totals 13 residues. The CDR3 spells CASSVDSPYEQYF. The CDR3, as DNA: TGTGCCAGCAGCGTCGACAGCCCCTACGAGCAGTACTTC.

This clonotype was recorded at least ten times. The chain joins TRBV20-1 to TRBJ2-3; D might be TRBD2 (6 bases). Germline V gene data show CDR1 as DFQATT and CDR2 as SNEGSKA (reference sequence). Trimming took 6 bases from V and 1 from J, leaving 17 bases between them. There are 15 residues in the CDR3. The CDR3 coding sequence is TGCAGTGCAGCGCAAAGCGGGTCCGGCACAGATACGCAGTATTTT. It yields the protein CSAAQSGSGTDTQYF.

J is TRBJ1-1 and V is TRBV20-1; no reliable D call. V was cut by 6 bases and J by 0 bases, with 5 bases left in between. The CDR3 runs 11 residues. Germline assignment: CDR1 DFQATT and CDR2 SNEGSKA (reference sequence). This chain's CDR3 is CSALMNTEAFF. CDR3 sequence (DNA): TGCAGTGCCCTAATGAACACTGAAGCTTTCTTT.

The V gene is TRBV7-9, the J gene TRBJ2-1, with D possibly TRBD1 on 5 matching bases. The CDR3 totals 15 residues. Germline V lookup: CDR1 SEHNR, CDR2 FQNEAQ (reference sequence). V lost 5 bases to trimming and J lost 4 bases, with 15 bases between them. The chain's CDR3 is CASSLGQGQYNEQFF. CDR3 nucleotide sequence: TGTGCCAGCAGCCTAGGACAAGGGCAGTACAATGAGCAGTTCTTC. Full variable domain (rest looked up from reference TRBV7-9 and TRBJ2-1): DTGVSQNPRHKITKRGQNVTFRCDPISEHNRLYWYRQTLGQGPEFLTYFQNEAQLEKSRLLSDRFSAERPKGSFSTLEIQRTEQGDSAMYLCASSLGQGQYNEQFFGPGTRLTVL.

Many counts were recorded for this clonotype. The V and J genes are TRBV6-4 and TRBJ2-3, with D possibly being TRBD2 (7 bases). This CDR3 has 14 residues. Trimming took 3 bases from V and 4 from J, leaving 11 bases between them. CDR1 and CDR2 (germline): MRHNA, SNTAGT. As DNA, the CDR3 is TGTGCCAGCAGTGAAGGAGGGGGGGCAGATACGCAGTATTTT. As protein: CASSEGGGADTQYF.

There are many counts of this clonotype. This sequence joins TRBV28 and TRBJ2-5, with TRBD2 matching over 9 bases. V gave up 5 bases and J gave up 5 bases; unmatched junction bases: 9. The CDR3 is 15 amino acids. Germline values: CDR1 MDHEN, CDR2 SYDVKM. The CDR3, as DNA: TGTGCCAGCAGTCCCCATGCGGGGGGGCGTGAGACCCAGTACTTC. It codes for CASSPHAGGRETQYF.

In its sample, this clonotype was seen many times. V and J are TRBV3-1 and TRBJ1-1; D unresolved. There are 13 residues in the CDR3. The ends were cut back, 1 base at V and 1 base at J, with 4 bases in the middle. Germline lookup yields CDR1 LGHDT and CDR2 YNNKEL (reference sequence). This CDR3 reads CASSQGGNTEAFF. In DNA form, the CDR3 reads TGTGCCAGCAGCCAAGGGGGGAACACTGAAGCTTTCTTT.

This clonotype was seen a few times. The V gene is TRBV7-2, the J gene TRBJ1-1; D remains unclear. V was cut by 11 bases and J by 0 bases, with 13 bases left in between. This CDR3 comprises 13 residues. The germline V gene has CDR1 SGHTA and CDR2 FQGNSA. The CDR3 is CAVQRGLNTEAFF. CDR3 coding DNA: TGTGCCGTCCAACGGGGTCTGAACACTGAAGCTTTCTTT.

This chain connects TRBV20-1 to TRBJ1-2, with a possible D match to TRBD1 (5 bases). CDR1 DFQATT and CDR2 SNEGSKA come from the germline V gene (reference sequence). This CDR3 comprises 14 residues. Trimming removed 0 bases at V and 7 bases at J, with 15 bases between. The CDR3 DNA follows: TGCAGTGCTAGAGATCCCCCGGGGCGGCGTGGCTACACCTTC. This encodes CSARDPPGRRGYTF.

V and J are TRBV25-1 and TRBJ1-1; 9 positions match TRBD1. Trimming cost V 8 bases and J 4 bases; bases outside gene matches: 8. Germline CDR1 MGHDK, CDR2 SYGVNS. CDR3 size: 14 residues. The CDR3 loop is CASGTGGISTEAFF. In DNA form, the CDR3 reads TGTGCCAGCGGCACAGGGGGCATAAGCACTGAAGCTTTCTTT.

The rearrangement uses TRBV6-2 or TRBV6-3 and TRBJ1-2, with D hard to call. The ends were cut back, 5 bases at V and 6 bases at J, with 19 bases in the middle. This CDR3 spans 15 amino acids. Germline V CDR1 and CDR2: MNHEY, SVGEGT. The CDR3 coding sequence is TGTGCCAGCAGTCTCTCAGTTCGCGGTTCCGATGGCTACACCTTC. Its protein product is CASSLSVRGSDGYTF.

This clonotype has ten or more counts. The chain has TRBV18 and TRBJ2-5; D is unresolved. There are 13 residues in the CDR3. V lost 0 bases to trimming and J lost 2 bases, with 4 bases between them. Germline V gene sequence: CDR1 KGHSH, CDR2 LQKENI. The CDR3: CASSPPIQETQYF. CDR3 in DNA: TGTGCCAGCTCACCACCGATTCAAGAGACCCAGTACTTC.